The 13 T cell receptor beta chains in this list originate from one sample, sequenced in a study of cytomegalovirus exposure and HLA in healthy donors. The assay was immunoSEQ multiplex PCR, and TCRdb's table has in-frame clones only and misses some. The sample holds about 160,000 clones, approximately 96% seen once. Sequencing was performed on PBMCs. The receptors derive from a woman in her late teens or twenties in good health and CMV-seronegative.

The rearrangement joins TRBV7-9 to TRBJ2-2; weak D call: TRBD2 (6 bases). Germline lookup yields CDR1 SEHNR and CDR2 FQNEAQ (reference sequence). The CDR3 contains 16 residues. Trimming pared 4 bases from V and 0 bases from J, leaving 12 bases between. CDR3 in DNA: TGTGCCAGCAGCTGGAGGGGTACAACGAACACCGGGGAGCTGTTTTTT. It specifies CASSWRGTTNTGELFF.

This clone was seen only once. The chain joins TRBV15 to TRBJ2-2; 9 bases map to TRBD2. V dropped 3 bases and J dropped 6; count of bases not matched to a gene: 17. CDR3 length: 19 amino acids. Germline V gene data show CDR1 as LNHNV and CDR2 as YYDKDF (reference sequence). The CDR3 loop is CATSREHWASGGISGELFF. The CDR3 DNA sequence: TGTGCCACCAGCAGGGAACACTGGGCCAGCGGGGGGATATCCGGGGAGCTGTTTTTT.

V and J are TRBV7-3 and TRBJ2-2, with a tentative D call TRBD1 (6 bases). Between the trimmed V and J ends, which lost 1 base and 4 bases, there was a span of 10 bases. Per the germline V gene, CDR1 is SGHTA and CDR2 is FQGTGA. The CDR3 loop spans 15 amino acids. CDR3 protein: CASSLNRDPTGELFF. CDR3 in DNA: TGTGCCAGCAGCTTAAACAGGGACCCCACCGGGGAGCTGTTTTTT.

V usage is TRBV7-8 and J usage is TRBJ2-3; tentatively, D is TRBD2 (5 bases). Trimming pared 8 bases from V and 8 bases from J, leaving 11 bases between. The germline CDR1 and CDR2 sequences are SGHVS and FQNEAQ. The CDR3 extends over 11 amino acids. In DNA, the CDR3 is TGTGCCAGCGGACTTTCGATTACGCAGTATTTT. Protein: CASGLSITQYF. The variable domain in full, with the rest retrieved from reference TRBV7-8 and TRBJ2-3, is GAGVSQSPRYKVAKRGQDVALRCDPISGHVSLFWYQQALGQGPEFLTYFQNEAQLDKSGLPSDRFFAERPEGSVSTLKIQRTQQEDSAVYLCASGLSITQYFGPGTRLTVL.

The CDR3 nucleotides read TGTGCCAGCAGTTCGGCAGGGCACTACAATGAGCAGTTCTTC. It encodes CASSSAGHYNEQFF. The chain has TRBV27 and TRBJ2-1, with D possibly TRBD1 on 5 matching bases. Trimming took 4 bases from V and 3 from J, leaving 10 bases between them. In germline, CDR1 is MNHEY, CDR2 SMNVEV (reference sequence). CDR3 length: 14 amino acids.

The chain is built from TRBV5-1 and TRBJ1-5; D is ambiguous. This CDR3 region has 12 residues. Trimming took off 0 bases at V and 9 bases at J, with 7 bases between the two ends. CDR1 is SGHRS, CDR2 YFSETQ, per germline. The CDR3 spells CASSLGGGPQHF. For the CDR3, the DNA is TGCGCCAGCAGCTTGGGGGGAGGGCCCCAGCATTTT.

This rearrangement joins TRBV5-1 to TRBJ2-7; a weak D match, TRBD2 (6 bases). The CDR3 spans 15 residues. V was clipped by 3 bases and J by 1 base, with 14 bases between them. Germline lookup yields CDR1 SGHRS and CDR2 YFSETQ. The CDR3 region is CASSSGVGLSYEQYF. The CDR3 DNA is TGCGCCAGCAGCTCGGGGGTGGGTTTGTCCTACGAGCAGTACTTC.

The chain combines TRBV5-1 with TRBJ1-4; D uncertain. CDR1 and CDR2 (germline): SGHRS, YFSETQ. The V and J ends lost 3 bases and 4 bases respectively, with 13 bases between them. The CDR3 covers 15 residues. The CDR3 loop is CASSYTAGRNEKLFF. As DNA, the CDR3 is TGCGCCAGCAGCTACACGGCGGGTCGTAATGAAAAACTGTTTTTT.

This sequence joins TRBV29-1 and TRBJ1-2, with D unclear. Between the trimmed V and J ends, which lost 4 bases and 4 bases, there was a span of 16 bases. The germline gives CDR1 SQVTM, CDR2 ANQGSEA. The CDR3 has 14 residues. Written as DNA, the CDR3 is TGCAGCGTTGCCCTCCTCATGAGTCCCTATGGCTACACCTTC. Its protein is CSVALLMSPYGYTF.

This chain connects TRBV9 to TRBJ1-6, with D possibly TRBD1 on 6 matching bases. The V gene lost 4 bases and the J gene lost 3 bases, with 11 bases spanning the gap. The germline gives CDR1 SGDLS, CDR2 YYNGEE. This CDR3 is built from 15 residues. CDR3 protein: CASSKTGLYNSPLHF. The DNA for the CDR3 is TGTGCCAGCAGCAAAACAGGGCTCTATAATTCACCCCTCCACTTT.

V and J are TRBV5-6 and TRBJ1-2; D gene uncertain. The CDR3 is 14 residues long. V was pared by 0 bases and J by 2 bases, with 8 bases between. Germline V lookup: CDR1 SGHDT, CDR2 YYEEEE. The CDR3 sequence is CASSLARLNYGYTF. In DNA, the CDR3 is TGTGCCAGCAGCTTGGCCAGGCTAAACTATGGCTACACCTTC. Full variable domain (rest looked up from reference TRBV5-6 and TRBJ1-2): DAGVTQSPTHLIKTRGQQVTLRCSPKSGHDTVSWYQQALGQGPQFIFQYYEEEERQRGNFPDRFSGHQFPNYSSELNVNALLLGDSALYLCASSLARLNYGYTFGSGTRLTVV.

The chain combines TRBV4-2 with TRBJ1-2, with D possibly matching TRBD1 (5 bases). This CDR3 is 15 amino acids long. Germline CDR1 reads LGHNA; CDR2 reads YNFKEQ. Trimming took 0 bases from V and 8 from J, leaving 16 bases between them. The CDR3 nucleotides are TGTGCCAGCAGCCAAGAGGACACCGGGTGGTCGGGCTACACCTTC. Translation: CASSQEDTGWSGYTF.

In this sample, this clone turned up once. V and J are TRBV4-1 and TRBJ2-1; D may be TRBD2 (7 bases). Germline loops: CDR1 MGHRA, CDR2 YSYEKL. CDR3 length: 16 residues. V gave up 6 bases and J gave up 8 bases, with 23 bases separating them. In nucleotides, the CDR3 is TGCGCCAGCAGTCATCTGGGGAGGGGGGGCCGGGATGAGCAGTTCTTC. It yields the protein CASSHLGRGGRDEQFF.